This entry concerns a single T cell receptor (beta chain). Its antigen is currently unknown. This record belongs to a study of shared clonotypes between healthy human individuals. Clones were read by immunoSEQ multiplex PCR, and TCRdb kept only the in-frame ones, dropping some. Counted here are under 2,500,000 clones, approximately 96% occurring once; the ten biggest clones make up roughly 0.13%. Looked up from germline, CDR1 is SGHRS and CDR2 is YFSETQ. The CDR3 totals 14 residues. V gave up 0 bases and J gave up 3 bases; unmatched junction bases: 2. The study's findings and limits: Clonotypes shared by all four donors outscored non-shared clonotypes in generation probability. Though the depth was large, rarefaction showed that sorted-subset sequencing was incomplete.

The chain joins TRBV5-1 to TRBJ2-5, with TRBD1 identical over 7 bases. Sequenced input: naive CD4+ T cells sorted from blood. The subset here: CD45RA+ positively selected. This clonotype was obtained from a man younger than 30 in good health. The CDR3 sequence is CASSLEQGKETQYF. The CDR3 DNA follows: TGCGCCAGCAGCTTGGAACAGGGGAAAGAGACCCAGTACTTC. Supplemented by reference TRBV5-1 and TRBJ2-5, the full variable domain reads KAGVTQTPRYLIKTRGQQVTLSCSPISGHRSVSWYQQTPGQGLQFLFEYFSETQRNKGNFPGRFSGRQFSNSRSEMNVSTLELGDSALYLCASSLEQGKETQYFGPGTRLLVL.